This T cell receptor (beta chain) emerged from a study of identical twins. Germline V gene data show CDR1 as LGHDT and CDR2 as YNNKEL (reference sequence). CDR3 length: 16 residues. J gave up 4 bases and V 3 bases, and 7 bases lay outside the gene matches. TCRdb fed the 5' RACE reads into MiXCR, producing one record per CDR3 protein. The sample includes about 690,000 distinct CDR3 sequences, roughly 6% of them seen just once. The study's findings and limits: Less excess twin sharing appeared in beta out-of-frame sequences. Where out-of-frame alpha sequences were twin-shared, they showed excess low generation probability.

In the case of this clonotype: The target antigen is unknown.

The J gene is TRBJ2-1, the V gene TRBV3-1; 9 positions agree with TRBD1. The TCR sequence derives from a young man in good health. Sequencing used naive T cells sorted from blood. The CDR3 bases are TGTGCCAGCAGCCAGGTACCCGGGACAGGGTACAATGAGCAGTTCTTC. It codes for CASSQVPGTGYNEQFF.